Sequencing of this TCR beta chain was carried out in a study of T cell repertoires in cytomegalovirus infection. Study as a whole: Public TCR beta signature analysis indicated the presence of both CMV infection and matching HLA type.

Per the germline V gene, CDR1 is DFQATT and CDR2 is SNEGSKA (reference sequence). The CDR3 consists of 15 residues. The junction had 8 bases not matched to a gene; V was cut back by 0 bases and J by 8 bases. MiXCR was run by TCRdb on the reads, yielding one entry per CDR3 protein. The data contain around 450,000 distinct CDR3 sequences, about 11% of them singletons. Notes on the study in general: Ex vivo responses were dominated by HLA-C-restricted CMV-specific TCR beta clonotypes.

At least ten counts were recorded for this clonotype. Antigen unknown. The clonotype originates from a human donor in good health (CMV status not recorded). Some clones in this sample may be carry-over from other donors' samples. Material for sequencing was PBMCs. V and J are TRBV20-1 and TRBJ2-1, with 9 bases aligning to TRBD2. CDR3 sequence reads: CSAREPGLARHEQFF. CDR3 nucleotides: TGCAGTGCTAGAGAGCCGGGACTAGCACGCCATGAGCAGTTCTTC.